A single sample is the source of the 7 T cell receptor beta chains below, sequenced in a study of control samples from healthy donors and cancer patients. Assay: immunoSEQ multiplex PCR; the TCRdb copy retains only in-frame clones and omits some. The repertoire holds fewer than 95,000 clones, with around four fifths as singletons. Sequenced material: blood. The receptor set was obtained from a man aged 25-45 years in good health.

The CDR3: CASSESWNTEAFF. The CDR3 nucleotides are TGCGCCAGCAGTGAGTCCTGGAACACTGAAGCTTTCTTT. The chain is built from TRBV10-1 and TRBJ1-1, with no clear D. Trimming cost V 0 bases and J 1 base, with 3 bases left between them. The CDR3 is made up of 13 amino acids. Germline V CDR1 and CDR2: WNHNN, SYGVQD (reference sequence).

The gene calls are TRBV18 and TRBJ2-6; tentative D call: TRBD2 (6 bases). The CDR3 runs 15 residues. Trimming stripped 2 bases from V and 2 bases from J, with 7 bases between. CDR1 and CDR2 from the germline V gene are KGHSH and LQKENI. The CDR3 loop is CASSPGGPGANVLTF. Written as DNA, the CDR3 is TGTGCCAGCTCACCAGGAGGGCCTGGGGCCAACGTCCTGACTTTC.

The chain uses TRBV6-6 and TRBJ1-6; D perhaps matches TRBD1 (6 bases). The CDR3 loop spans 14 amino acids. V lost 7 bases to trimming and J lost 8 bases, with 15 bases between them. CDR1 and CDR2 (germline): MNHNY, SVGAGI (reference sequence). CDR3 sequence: CASTRDTFYSPLHF. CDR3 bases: TGTGCCAGCACCCGGGACACTTTCTATTCACCCCTCCACTTT.

The CDR3 DNA follows: TGTGCCAGTAGTATAGGGACAGCCGTTTTCGAGCAGTTCTTC. Translating it yields CASSIGTAVFEQFF. The V gene is TRBV19, the J gene TRBJ2-1; D might be TRBD1 (6 bases). Per the germline V gene, CDR1 is LNHDA and CDR2 is SQIVND (reference sequence). The CDR3 extends over 14 amino acids. The V end was cut by 1 base, the J end by 10 bases, with 14 bases between.

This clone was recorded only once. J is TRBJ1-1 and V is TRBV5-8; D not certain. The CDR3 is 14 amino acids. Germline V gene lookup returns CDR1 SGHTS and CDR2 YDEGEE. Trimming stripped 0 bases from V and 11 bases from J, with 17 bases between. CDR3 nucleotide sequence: TGTGCCAGCAGCTTGGGGGCGAATGGCGGCTCGGCTTTCTTT. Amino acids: CASSLGANGGSAFF.

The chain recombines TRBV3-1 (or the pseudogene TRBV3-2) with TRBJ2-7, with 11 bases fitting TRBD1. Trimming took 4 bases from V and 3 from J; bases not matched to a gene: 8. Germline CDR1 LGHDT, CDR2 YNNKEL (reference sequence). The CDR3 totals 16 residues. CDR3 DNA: TGTGCCAGCAGCCCCCGGGGCGGGACAGGGGGCTACGAGCAGTACTTC. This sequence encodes CASSPRGGTGGYEQYF.

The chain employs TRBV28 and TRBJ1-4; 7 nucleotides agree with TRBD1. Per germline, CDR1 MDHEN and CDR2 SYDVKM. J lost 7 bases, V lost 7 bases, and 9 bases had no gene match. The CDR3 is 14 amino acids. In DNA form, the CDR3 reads TGTGCCAGCAAAAACAGGGGCTCTGTTGAAAAACTGTTTTTT. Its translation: CASKNRGSVEKLFF.